The 19 T cell receptor beta chains given below trace back to one sample, sequenced in a study of T cells after yellow fever vaccination. TCRdb used MiXCR to reprocess the 5' RACE reads, holding one entry per CDR3 protein. The sample has roughly 300,000 distinct CDR3 sequences, 8.1% seen once. The sequencing here drew on PBMCs, taken around 45 days after the first yellow fever vaccination. The source of these receptors is a man between 18 and 35 years old who received the YFV17D yellow fever vaccine.

The chain combines TRBV4-2 with TRBJ1-2, with 8 bases aligning to TRBD1. Trimming took 4 bases from V and 4 from J; bases not matched to a gene: 8. Germline V gene data show CDR1 as LGHNA and CDR2 as YNFKEQ. CDR3 length: 15 amino acids. This CDR3 reads CASSRDRGTSYGYTF. The CDR3 DNA sequence: TGTGCCAGCAGCCGTGACAGGGGAACCTCCTATGGCTACACCTTC.

The chain is built from TRBV20-1 and TRBJ1-4, with D possibly TRBD1 on 6 matching bases. This CDR3 region has 15 residues. The germline CDR1 and CDR2 sequences are DFQATT and SNEGSKA (reference sequence). With 0 bases removed from V and 3 bases from J, the gap between germline ends came to 11 bases. This chain's CDR3 is CSARDRGPANEKLFF. Here the CDR3 DNA reads TGCAGTGCTAGAGATCGGGGGCCGGCTAATGAAAAACTGTTTTTT.

In its sample, this clonotype was seen a few times. The V gene is TRBV19, the J gene TRBJ2-2, with 7 bases lining up with TRBD1. V lost 6 bases to trimming and J lost 4 bases; unmatched junction nucleotides: 11. The germline gives CDR1 LNHDA, CDR2 SQIVND (reference sequence). The CDR3 contains 16 residues. CDR3 nucleotides: TGTGCCAGTAGGTCCTGGGACAGAGACACCACCGGGGAGCTGTTTTTT. Residues: CASRSWDRDTTGELFF.

The sample holds many counts of this clonotype. The chain employs TRBV9 and TRBJ1-6; D is undetermined. The V gene's germline CDR1 is SGDLS and CDR2 YYNGEE. V lost 2 bases to trimming and J lost 4 bases, with 10 bases between them. This CDR3 is built from 15 residues. The CDR3 loop reads CASSVSGLYNSPLHF. In DNA form, the CDR3 reads TGTGCCAGCAGCGTTTCGGGTCTATATAATTCACCCCTCCACTTT.

The V call is TRBV3-1, the J call TRBJ1-6, with a weak D call TRBD1 (5 bases). V was pared by 1 base and J by 10 bases, with 14 bases between. The CDR3 totals 15 residues. Germline CDR1 and CDR2: LGHDT and YNNKEL (reference sequence). CDR3 in DNA: TGTGCCAGCAGCCAAGGGGCCGGGACTAAGTCACCCCTCCACTTT. Protein: CASSQGAGTKSPLHF.

The rearrangement joins TRBV5-4 to TRBJ2-7, with 9 bases fitting TRBD2. Trimming removed 4 bases from V and 6 bases from J; junction bases left unmatched: 11. The CDR3 runs 15 residues. Germline V gene sequence: CDR1 SGHNT, CDR2 YYREEE (reference sequence). CDR3 nucleotide sequence: TGTGCCAGCAGCAATAGCGGGGGCGCCCTGGGCGAGCAGTACTTC. Its translation: CASSNSGGALGEQYF.

The rearrangement joins TRBV29-1 to TRBJ2-1; 7 nucleotides agree with TRBD2. Germline assignment: CDR1 SQVTM and CDR2 ANQGSEA. This CDR3 spans 18 amino acids. V trimming: 4 bases; J trimming: 2 bases; junction bases outside the gene matches: 17. The CDR3 region has the DNA TGCAGCGTTGTACGTCGAGCGGGGATTATATTCACCTACAATGAGCAGTTCTTC. Its translation: CSVVRRAGIIFTYNEQFF.

This clonotype was recorded at least ten times. The rearrangement joins TRBV3-1 to TRBJ1-6, with D unresolved. This CDR3 contains 13 residues. The V end was cut by 4 bases, the J end by 7 bases, with 8 bases between. The germline gives CDR1 LGHDT, CDR2 YNNKEL (reference sequence). In DNA, the CDR3 is TGTGCCAGCAGCCCCTCGTTGAATTCACCCCTCCACTTT. As protein: CASSPSLNSPLHF.

The chain employs TRBV7-9 and TRBJ1-2, with a possible D match to TRBD1 (5 bases). CDR3 length equals 15 residues. Germline V lookup: CDR1 SEHNR, CDR2 FQNEAQ (reference sequence). Trimming removed 7 bases from V and 2 bases from J, with 17 bases in between. The CDR3 reads CASTPEVGGNYGYTF. CDR3 DNA sequence: TGTGCCAGCACCCCCGAGGTGGGGGGAAACTATGGCTACACCTTC.

The table lists this clonotype with a few counts. The gene calls are TRBV10-3 and TRBJ1-1; D is perhaps TRBD1 (5 bases). Trimming cost V 6 bases and J 3 bases, with 14 bases left between them. CDR3 length equals 14 residues. Germline assignment: CDR1 ENHRY and CDR2 SYGVKD. The DNA of the CDR3 is TGTGCCATCAGCCTTGACAGTCCGCACACTGAAGCTTTCTTT. Translation: CAISLDSPHTEAFF.

This clonotype was picked up a small number of times. V gene TRBV7-3 combines with J gene TRBJ2-1, with a tentative D call TRBD1 (6 bases). From germline, CDR1 is SGHTA and CDR2 FQGTGA. Trimming took off 3 bases at V and 1 base at J, with 7 bases between the two ends. This CDR3 spans 14 amino acids. The CDR3 sequence: CASSLDRSYNEQFF. The CDR3 nucleotides read TGTGCCAGCAGCTTGGACAGATCCTACAATGAGCAGTTCTTC.

This clonotype was observed many times. The chain employs TRBV7-2 and TRBJ2-7, with 8 bases lining up with TRBD2. This CDR3 has 15 residues. Germline-derived CDR1 and CDR2 are SGHTA and FQGNSA. With V trimmed by 1 base and J by 2 bases, 4 bases remained unmatched. This CDR3 is CASSLGVGGAYEQYF. The CDR3 DNA is TGTGCCAGCAGCTTAGGAGTCGGGGGGGCCTACGAGCAGTACTTC.

This clonotype appeared a few times. The V call is TRBV14, the J call TRBJ1-5, with D possibly matching TRBD1 (5 bases). This CDR3 spans 14 amino acids. V dropped 1 base and J dropped 10 bases, with 14 bases sitting between them. Germline CDR1 is SGHDN and CDR2 is FVKESK. The CDR3 bases are TGTGCCAGCAGCCAAGCCGGGGCGGGGGGACCCCAGCATTTT. Translation: CASSQAGAGGPQHF.

This sequence joins TRBV29-1 and TRBJ1-2; possibly TRBD1 for D (5 bases). In germline, CDR1 is SQVTM, CDR2 ANQGSEA. V was trimmed by 0 bases and J by 8 bases, leaving 16 bases between them. This CDR3 comprises 14 residues. CDR3 in DNA: TGCAGCGTTGAAGATCTTCAAAGGGGATTAGGCTACACCTTC. This translates into CSVEDLQRGLGYTF.

This clonotype was picked up one time. One junction end disagrees with the germline gene, perhaps due to a read error. The chain recombines TRBV5-1 with TRBJ2-3; D may be TRBD2 (6 bases). The germline V gene has CDR1 SGHRS and CDR2 YFSETQ. The CDR3 has 14 amino acids. DNA of the CDR3: TGCGCCAGCGCGCGGGAAGTAAGCACAGATACGCTGTATTTT. This sequence encodes CASAREVSTDTLYF.

This clonotype was counted between two and nine times. The chain links TRBV7-9 to TRBJ1-1; D is ambiguous. Between the trimmed V and J ends, which lost 2 bases and 2 bases, there was a span of 9 bases. Germline V gene sequence: CDR1 SEHNR, CDR2 FQNEAQ (reference sequence). The CDR3 loop spans 14 amino acids. Written as DNA, the CDR3 is TGTGCCAGCAGCTTATATCTTGGTAACACTGAAGCTTTCTTT. Translated: CASSLYLGNTEAFF.

Details on this clonotype: One junction end does not reproduce the germline sequence, and a read error may be involved. The chain links TRBV15 to TRBJ2-2; D is uncertain. The CDR3 consists of 13 residues. CDR1 and CDR2 (germline): LNHNV, YYDKDF (reference sequence). The CDR3 here is CATSREATEELFF. The CDR3 DNA reads as TGTGCCACCAGCAGAGAGGCCACCGAGGAGCTGTTTTTT.

This clonotype turned up a few times. CDR3: CSAPALYPSETQYF. In DNA form, the CDR3 reads TGCAGTGCTCCGGCCCTGTACCCCTCCGAGACCCAGTACTTC. J is TRBJ2-5 and V is TRBV20-1; D is unresolved. V lost 5 bases and J 5 bases, leaving 18 bases between the germline ends. CDR1 is DFQATT, CDR2 SNEGSKA, per germline (reference sequence). The CDR3 runs 14 residues.

The genes are TRBV6-2 or TRBV6-3 and TRBJ1-1; D is unclear. V shed 6 bases and J shed 10 bases, with 12 bases lying between them. The CDR3 has 11 amino acids. In germline, CDR1 is MNHEY, CDR2 SVGEGT. The CDR3 loop is CASSATSGAFF. The CDR3 nucleotides are TGTGCCAGCAGCGCCACATCGGGAGCTTTCTTT.